This is a list of T cell receptor beta chains from one sample in a study of regulatory T cells in long-lasting Graves disease. Using its own MiXCR run on the multiplex PCR reads, TCRdb lists one record per CDR3 protein. The sample shows roughly 510,000 distinct CDR3 sequences, around 15% of them seen only once. These same data were also listed under a study on T cells in Graves' hyperthyroidism and ophthalmopathy.

Sequenced here: peripheral blood mononuclear cells (PBMCs), sampled at new diagnosis, from a patient treated with antithyroid drugs. The receptors were sampled from a man in his late teens or twenties with Graves disease. Each CDR3 is given with its conserved first and last residue. A D gene is named only where the DNA matches it firmly. Rows give clone size only sometimes, using once, few, many, or a class for an expanded clone.

J | length | D | V | size | CDR3 | DNA
TRBJ2-7 | 15 | TRBD2 | TRBV20-1 | many | CSASPLAGNSYEQYF | TGCAGTGCTAGCCCCCTAGCGGGGAACTCCTACGAGCAGTACTTC
TRBJ1-2 | 14 | - | TRBV20-1 | many | CSARPRGGANGYTF | TGCAGTGCTAGACCCCGGGGAGGGGCAAATGGCTACACCTTC
TRBJ2-1 | 14 | - | TRBV24-1 | - | CATSDPGLVEEQFF | TGTGCCACCAGTGATCCCGGTTTGGTGGAAGAGCAGTTCTTC
TRBJ2-3 | 16 | TRBD2 | TRBV20-1 | once | CSASGVAGDGGDTQYF | TGCAGTGCTAGTGGTGTAGCGGGAGACGGTGGAGATACGCAGTATTTT
TRBJ2-3 | 14 | - | TRBV5-1 | many | CASSPQGRTDTQYF | TGCGCCAGCAGCCCACAGGGGAGGACAGATACGCAGTATTTT
TRBJ2-5 | 16 | - | TRBV5-5 | once | CASSLGARRGSVGQYF | TGTGCCAGCAGCTTGGGCGCCCGGAGAGGGTCGGTTGGCCAGTACTTC
TRBJ2-7 | 14 | - | TRBV6-5 | few | CASSSVGYYNEQYF | TGTGCCAGCAGTTCCGTAGGGTACTACAATGAGCAGTACTTC
TRBJ1-2 | 15 | - | TRBV28 | few | CASQILTSNNYGYTF | TGTGCCAGCCAAATCCTGACCAGCAACAACTATGGCTACACCTTC
TRBJ2-5 | 15 | - | TRBV9 | - | CASSVAAGAAETQYF | TGTGCCAGCAGCGTAGCCGCGGGGGCCGCAGAGACCCAGTACTTC
TRBJ2-2 | 11 | - | TRBV6-5 | few | CASSYRGELFF | TGTGCCAGCAGTTACAGGGGGGAGCTGTTTTTT
TRBJ2-3 | 12 | - | TRBV18 | many | CASSPQQDTQYF | TGTGCCAGCTCACCACAACAAGATACGCAGTATTTT
TRBJ2-7 | 14 | - | TRBV11-2 | many | CASRPAGSSYEQYF | TGTGCCAGCAGACCAGCAGGGTCCTCCTACGAGCAGTACTTC
TRBJ2-6 | 16 | - | TRBV2 | - | CASSEQGRSGANVLTF | TGTGCCAGCAGTGAACAGGGTCGGTCTGGGGCCAACGTCCTGACTTTC
TRBJ1-1 | 13 | - | TRBV7-8 | - | CASSFLTQTEAFF | TGTGCCAGCAGCTTCCTGACCCAAACTGAAGCTTTCTTT
TRBJ1-5 | 16 | TRBD1 | TRBV12-5 | many | CASGFGGQGVNQPQHF | TGTGCTAGTGGTTTCGGGGGACAGGGGGTCAATCAGCCCCAGCATTTT
TRBJ2-1 | 15 | - | TRBV12-3/TRBV12-4 | few | CASRAAESSYNEQFF | TGTGCCAGCAGAGCGGCCGAGAGCTCCTACAATGAGCAGTTCTTC
TRBJ2-2 | 16 | TRBD2 | TRBV5-1 | - | CASSLAASGRSGELFF | TGCGCCAGCAGCTTGGCGGCTAGCGGGAGGAGCGGGGAGCTGTTTTTT
TRBJ2-1 | 16 | TRBD2 | TRBV19 | few | CASSSWTSGRRDEQFF | TGTGCCAGTAGTTCCTGGACTAGCGGGCGCCGCGATGAGCAGTTCTTC
TRBJ2-7 | 18 | TRBD2 | TRBV20-1 | many | CSARELPTASGSYYEQYF | TGCAGTGCTAGAGAACTCCCCACAGCTAGCGGGAGTTACTACGAGCAGTACTTC
TRBJ1-2 | 14 | TRBD1 | TRBV27 | many | CASSPSWTGYGYTF | TGTGCCAGCTCCCCCTCATGGACAGGGTATGGCTACACCTTC
TRBJ1-4 | 15 | TRBD1 | TRBV6-1 | few | CASKSQGAANEKLFF | TGTGCCAGCAAATCCCAGGGGGCGGCTAATGAAAAACTGTTTTTT
TRBJ2-4 | 13 | - | TRBV11-3 | - | CASSLSGLNIRYF | TGTGCCAGCAGCCTATCGGGTTTGAACATTCGGTACTTC
TRBJ1-5 | 14 | - | TRBV28 | many | CASSRQPYNQPQHF | TGTGCCAGCAGTCGACAGCCCTACAATCAGCCCCAGCATTTT
TRBJ2-7 | 17 | - | TRBV13 | many | CASSLERLGSQGNEQYF | TGTGCCAGCAGCTTAGAACGGCTGGGCAGCCAGGGCAACGAGCAGTACTTC
TRBJ2-7 | 15 | TRBD2 | TRBV7-9 | many | CASSRTSGSGYEQYF | TGTGCCAGCAGCCGGACTAGCGGGAGCGGCTACGAGCAGTACTTC
TRBJ2-1 | 13 | - | TRBV12-5 | many | CASGLGSDREQFF | TGTGCTAGTGGTTTGGGATCAGACAGAGAGCAGTTCTTC
TRBJ2-7 | 11 | - | TRBV28 | many | CASMSSYEQYF | TGTGCCAGCATGTCCTCCTACGAGCAGTACTTC
TRBJ1-1 | 15 | - | TRBV5-1 | - | CASSIGLGILTEAFF | TGTGCCAGCAGCATTGGGCTGGGGATCCTCACTGAAGCTTTCTTT
TRBJ1-2 | 16 | - | TRBV13 | - | CASRYPDGVPGYGYTF | TGTGCCAGCAGGTATCCCGACGGGGTACCTGGGTACGGCTACACCTTC
TRBJ1-5 | 13 | TRBD1 | TRBV20-1 | - | CSAPDRPHQPQHF | TGCAGTGCTCCGGACAGGCCCCATCAGCCCCAGCATTTT
TRBJ2-7 | 15 | - | TRBV10-3 | many | CAISESTEATYEQYF | TGTGCCATCAGTGAGTCGACAGAAGCGACCTACGAGCAGTACTTC
TRBJ1-5 | 13 | - | TRBV6-1 | - | CASIAVGNQPQHF | TGTGCCAGCATAGCGGTGGGCAATCAGCCCCAGCATTTT
TRBJ2-7 | 15 | - | TRBV5-1 | many | CASSFTGVSSYEQYF | TGCGCCAGCAGCTTCACAGGCGTAAGCTCCTACGAGCAGTACTTC
TRBJ2-1 | 18 | TRBD2 | TRBV3-1 | many | CASSPAFPTGTSGNEQFF | TGTGCCAGCAGCCCGGCATTCCCAACCGGGACTAGCGGGAATGAGCAGTTCTTC
TRBJ2-1 | 14 | - | TRBV7-9 | - | CASSFPGPAPEQFF | TGTGCCAGCAGCTTTCCAGGGCCGGCCCCTGAGCAGTTCTTC
TRBJ2-3 | 12 | - | TRBV12-3/TRBV12-4 | many | CASRLDARTQYF | TGTGCCAGCAGGTTAGACGCAAGAACGCAGTATTTT
TRBJ2-3 | 16 | - | TRBV6-2/TRBV6-3 | - | CASSSPGVDLTDTQYF | TGTGCCAGCAGTTCCCCGGGGGTGGACCTCACAGATACGCAGTATTTT
TRBJ2-7 | 15 | - | TRBV12-3/TRBV12-4 | few | CASSLSQGNAYEQYF | TGTGCCAGCAGTTTGTCACAGGGAAATGCCTACGAGCAGTACTTC
TRBJ2-7 | 13 | TRBD1 | TRBV12-3/TRBV12-4 | many | CASSWGQSYEQYF | TGTGCCAGCAGCTGGGGACAGTCCTACGAGCAGTACTTC
TRBJ1-4 | 14 | - | TRBV3-1 | - | CASSQQGLNEKLFF | TGTGCCAGCAGTCAACAGGGCCTCAATGAAAAACTGTTTTTT
TRBJ2-7 | 14 | - | TRBV3-1 | - | CASSQKADAYEQYF | TGTGCCAGCAGCCAAAAAGCGGACGCTTACGAGCAGTACTTC